This section outlines one T cell receptor (beta chain) sequence together with its context. Its specificity is unknown. This specimen comes from a study of vaccination effects on CD4 cells after COVID-19. Study-wide points: Cross-reaction with common cold coronaviruses was seen in only 1 of 255 vaccine-induced clones from healthy vaccinees. The study, lacking early post-infection timepoints, had few convalescent patients.

Some clones are missing from TCRdb's copy, which holds only in-frame ones; the method was immunoSEQ multiplex PCR. The sample contains about 38,000 clones, roughly 82% of which appear only once. Cultured cells yielded isolated CD4+ T cells after 10 to 11 days. The sample here was CD4+ T cells from PBMCs cultured without peptide, taken before COVID-19 vaccination. The source is a human donor who received a COVID-19 vaccine.

CDR3 sequence reads: CASSAGQSRFSGANVLTF. The CDR3 bases are TGTGCCAGCAGTGCGGGACAAAGCCGCTTCTCTGGGGCCAACGTCCTGACTTTC. This chain uses TRBV27 with TRBJ2-6, with D perhaps being TRBD1 or TRBD2 (6 bases each). The CDR3 totals 18 residues. Germline V gene lookup returns CDR1 MNHEY and CDR2 SMNVEV (reference sequence). V was trimmed by 5 bases and J by 0 bases, leaving 17 bases between them.